This T cell receptor (beta chain) was captured in a study of human T cells and chemical hapten exposure. Whole-study context: The patients were mostly female; they had alopecia areata, totalis or universalis. The study traced per-sample TCR yield variation mainly to small differences in pooled library volumes.

CDR3 length equals 15 residues. The V end lost 1 base, the J end lost 0 bases, and 7 bases lay between the germline ends. Within the library, unique molecular identifiers were attached to each individual cDNA molecule. MiXCR, run by TCRdb on the RACE reads, gives a single entry per CDR3 protein. The sample has under 200,000 distinct CDR3 sequences, around 30% seen once. Specified time point: pre-sensitization, week 0. The treatment denotes: therapeutic diphenylcyclopropenone sensitization with weekly scalp DPC. Participating donors were patients with alopecia, aged 18 to 70 years, considered appropriate candidates for DPC. This clonotype was detected ten times or more.

The V call is TRBV12-3 or TRBV12-4, the J call TRBJ1-3, with D unresolved. Sequencing was performed on whole blood, taken in connection with sensitization to the hapten diphenylcyclopropenone (DPC). This clonotype was obtained from a woman aged 25 to 39 with alopecia areata. Some clones in this sample may be carry-over from other donors' samples. The CDR3 region is CASSLGWNSGNTIYF. The CDR3 DNA sequence: TGTGCCAGCAGTTTAGGCTGGAACTCTGGAAACACCATATATTTT.